Shown below are 24 T cell receptor beta chains from a single sample sequenced in a study of cytomegalovirus exposure and HLA in healthy donors. TCRdb's table, derived via immunoSEQ multiplex PCR, lists solely in-frame clones and lacks some. The data hold approximately 76,000 clones, with roughly 94% observed a single time. The sample consisted of PBMCs. The source is a woman aged 18 to 35 in good health and CMV-seronegative.

The genes are TRBV10-2 and TRBJ2-1; 8 bases match TRBD2. V dropped 1 base and J dropped 10; count of bases not matched to a gene: 9. The V gene's germline CDR1 is WSHSY and CDR2 SAAADI. This CDR3 spans 15 amino acids. This CDR3 is CASSELGTSPREQFF. The DNA for the CDR3 is TGCGCCAGCAGTGAGTTGGGGACTAGTCCTAGGGAGCAGTTCTTC.

This chain connects TRBV4-1 to TRBJ1-1; 9 positions agree with TRBD1. There are 14 residues in the CDR3. With V trimmed by 3 bases and J by 6 bases, 5 bases remained unmatched. Germline CDR1 MGHRA, CDR2 YSYEKL. The CDR3 loop is CASSHTGGLSEAFF. The CDR3 DNA follows: TGCGCCAGCAGCCATACAGGGGGCTTGTCTGAAGCTTTCTTT.

V gene TRBV7-9 combines with J gene TRBJ2-2; D not certain. The V end was cut by 5 bases, the J end by 4 bases, with 5 bases between. Per germline, CDR1 SEHNR and CDR2 FQNEAQ (reference sequence). This CDR3 has 12 residues. CDR3 nucleotides: TGTGCCAGCAGCGAAGCCACCGGGGAGCTGTTTTTT. Translation: CASSEATGELFF.

The chain combines TRBV27 with TRBJ2-3, with D perhaps TRBD1 (5 bases). The CDR3 has 16 residues. Looked up from germline, CDR1 is MNHEY and CDR2 is SMNVEV (reference sequence). V was clipped by 5 bases and J by 0 bases, with 15 bases between them. This CDR3 is CASSTYGASSTDTQYF. CDR3 sequence (DNA): TGTGCCAGCAGTACCTATGGGGCTTCTAGCACAGATACGCAGTATTTT.

The chain carries TRBV14 and TRBJ2-5; D is undetermined. The CDR3 contains 13 residues. Trimming took 5 bases from V and 7 from J, leaving 14 bases between them. Germline V gene sequence: CDR1 SGHDN, CDR2 FVKESK. The CDR3 coding sequence is TGTGCCAGCAGCGCCAGTGTTTTTGGGACCCAGTACTTC. Amino acids: CASSASVFGTQYF.

The V and J genes are TRBV28 and TRBJ2-2; D is unclear. There are 13 residues in the CDR3. With 7 bases removed from V and 9 bases from J, the gap between germline ends came to 15 bases. The germline CDR1 and CDR2 sequences are MDHEN and SYDVKM. This CDR3 reads CASTDPDLRELFF. CDR3 in DNA: TGTGCCAGCACCGACCCTGACTTGCGGGAGCTGTTTTTT. Filled out from reference TRBV28 and TRBJ2-2, the complete variable domain reads DVKVTQSSRYLVKRTGEKVFLECVQDMDHENMFWYRQDPGLGLRLIYFSYDVKMKEKGDIPEGYSVSREKKERFSLILESASTNQTSMYLCASTDPDLRELFFGEGSRLTVL.

The chain carries TRBV7-9 and TRBJ2-3; D might be TRBD1 (5 bases). The germline V and J ends were trimmed by 3 bases and 2 bases, with 6 bases remaining between them. CDR1 and CDR2 (germline): SEHNR, FQNEAQ (reference sequence). CDR3 length: 13 amino acids. The CDR3 sequence is CASSFGATDTQYF. The CDR3 DNA reads as TGTGCCAGCAGCTTTGGGGCCACAGATACGCAGTATTTT.

The chain has TRBV4-2 and TRBJ2-7; 10 bases line up with TRBD2. This CDR3 region has 14 residues. The germline CDR1 and CDR2 sequences are LGHNA and YNFKEQ. Trimming cost V 0 bases and J 13 bases; bases outside gene matches: 9. The CDR3 DNA follows: TGTGCCAGCAGCCAAGATCAGGAGACTAGCGGGCTCTACTTC. Translation gives CASSQDQETSGLYF.

DNA for the CDR3: TGTGCCAGCAGCTCCCAGGGACAGGAGCTGTTTTTT. It yields the protein CASSSQGQELFF. V gene TRBV7-9 combines with J gene TRBJ2-2; D is perhaps TRBD1 (6 bases). CDR3 length: 12 amino acids. From germline, CDR1 is SEHNR and CDR2 FQNEAQ (reference sequence). Trimming left V 4 bases short and J 10 bases short, with 10 bases between.

This chain uses TRBV7-9 with TRBJ2-1, with TRBD2 matching over 12 bases. The trim removed 3 bases at V and 0 bases at J, leaving 3 bases unmatched. From germline, CDR1 is SEHNR and CDR2 FQNEAQ (reference sequence). The CDR3 has 17 residues. The CDR3 spells CASSLTSGSPSYNEQFF. The DNA for the CDR3 is TGTGCCAGCAGCTTGACTAGCGGGAGTCCCTCCTACAATGAGCAGTTCTTC. The variable domain in full, completed from reference TRBV7-9 and TRBJ2-1, reads DTGVSQNPRHKITKRGQNVTFRCDPISEHNRLYWYRQTLGQGPEFLTYFQNEAQLEKSRLLSDRFSAERPKGSFSTLEIQRTEQGDSAMYLCASSLTSGSPSYNEQFFGPGTRLTVL.

As concerns this clone: At one of its ends the junction is not consistent with the germline gene, which may arise from a read error. The chain carries TRBV4-1 and TRBJ1-1, with a tentative D call TRBD1 (6 bases). From germline, CDR1 is MGHRA and CDR2 YSYEKL. The CDR3 loop spans 13 amino acids. CDR3 in amino acids: CASSETGTSSPQF. The CDR3 bases are TGCGCCAGCAGCGAAACCGGGACATCAAGCCCCCAGTTT.

The genes are TRBV28 and TRBJ2-5; the D is unclear. Germline CDR1 is MDHEN and CDR2 is SYDVKM. Trimming stripped 5 bases from V and 5 bases from J, with 12 bases between. The CDR3 covers 13 residues. The CDR3 here is CASSPVSRETQYF. CDR3 nucleotides: TGTGCCAGCAGTCCCGTAAGCAGGGAGACCCAGTACTTC.

This rearrangement joins TRBV19 to TRBJ1-5, with 11 bases that match TRBD1. The CDR3 spans 16 residues. With V trimmed by 8 bases and J by 0 bases, 6 bases remained unmatched. Germline loops: CDR1 LNHDA, CDR2 SQIVND (reference sequence). The CDR3 sequence is CASADRGPGSNQPQHF. The CDR3 nucleotides read TGTGCCAGTGCGGACAGGGGGCCTGGTAGCAATCAGCCCCAGCATTTT.

The chain carries TRBV7-9 and TRBJ2-2, with a weak D call TRBD1 (7 bases). Germline V gene lookup returns CDR1 SEHNR and CDR2 FQNEAQ (reference sequence). V gave up 9 bases and J gave up 3 bases, with 17 bases separating them. There are 15 residues in the CDR3. CDR3 sequence reads: CASTEGTAYTGELFF. The DNA of the CDR3 is TGTGCCAGTACGGAGGGGACAGCATACACCGGGGAGCTGTTTTTT.

V usage is TRBV4-2 and J usage is TRBJ2-1; 7 positions match TRBD1. The length of the CDR3 is 16 residues. With 1 base clipped from V and 6 bases from J, the junction kept 9 bases outside the gene matches. Germline CDR1 is LGHNA and CDR2 is YNFKEQ. CDR3 protein: CASSQGGQSDGNEQFF. CDR3 DNA: TGTGCCAGCAGCCAAGGGGGACAGTCAGACGGCAATGAGCAGTTCTTC.

CDR3: CASSFGGGEQYF. The CDR3 DNA reads as TGTGCCAGCAGCTTTGGAGGAGGCGAGCAGTACTTC. The chain uses TRBV5-6 and TRBJ2-7; weak D call: TRBD2 (5 bases). The germline V and J ends were trimmed by 2 bases and 6 bases, with 9 bases remaining between them. This CDR3 has 12 amino acids. CDR1 and CDR2 from the germline V gene are SGHDT and YYEEEE.

J is TRBJ2-1 and V is TRBV4-2, with unresolved D. Germline CDR1 and CDR2: LGHNA and YNFKEQ. This CDR3 is built from 12 residues. Trimming pared 1 base from V and 6 bases from J, leaving 4 bases between. CDR3 nucleotides: TGTGCCAGCAGCCAAGCTAGCAATGAGCAGTTCTTC. It yields the protein CASSQASNEQFF.

This clone has just one count. The gene calls are TRBV5-6 and TRBJ1-1; 7 bases are shared with TRBD1. V dropped 2 bases and J dropped 6; count of bases not matched to a gene: 16. Germline-derived CDR1 and CDR2 are SGHDT and YYEEEE. The CDR3 has 17 amino acids. CDR3 DNA sequence: TGTGCCAGCAGCTTACTTCTCCGCGGGGGGGACAGACCTGAAGCTTTCTTT. As protein: CASSLLLRGGDRPEAFF.

Turning to this clone: Other nucleotide sequences in the sample specify the same CDR3. DNA for the CDR3: TGTGCCTGGAGTGTATCCCTCTACTACGAGCAGTACTTC. Translation gives CAWSVSLYYEQYF. V and J are TRBV30 and TRBJ2-7; D remains unclear. Trimming left V 0 bases short and J 3 bases short, with 9 bases between. Germline CDR1 GTSNPN, CDR2 SVGIG (reference sequence). The CDR3 is 13 amino acids.

This rearrangement joins TRBV29-1 to TRBJ1-2, with 8 nucleotides matching TRBD1. This CDR3 spans 12 amino acids. Per germline, CDR1 SQVTM and CDR2 ANQGSEA. The ends lost 5 bases at V and 4 bases at J; junction bases unmatched: 3. The CDR3 DNA follows: TGCAGCGTTAAGGACAGGGCCTATGGCTACACCTTC. It specifies CSVKDRAYGYTF. The variable domain in full, with the rest retrieved from reference TRBV29-1 and TRBJ1-2, is SAVISQKPSRDICQRGTSLTIQCQVDSQVTMMFWYRQQPGQSLTLIATANQGSEATYESGFVIDKFPISRPNLTFSTLTVSNMSPEDSSIYLCSVKDRAYGYTFGSGTRLTVV.

This chain joins TRBV5-6 and TRBJ1-3; no clear D gene. The CDR3 is 14 residues long. V shed 0 bases and J shed 4 bases, with 8 bases lying between them. The germline V gene encodes CDR1 SGHDT and CDR2 YYEEEE. CDR3 residues: CASSLVGGGNTIYF. The DNA for the CDR3 is TGTGCCAGCAGCTTGGTCGGCGGCGGAAACACCATATATTTT.

The V call is TRBV7-9, the J call TRBJ2-7; possibly TRBD2 for D (6 bases). Germline loops: CDR1 SEHNR, CDR2 FQNEAQ (reference sequence). The CDR3 runs to 14 residues. V lost 1 base to trimming and J lost 4 bases, with 11 bases between them. The CDR3 coding sequence is TGTGCCAGCAGCTTAGTGGGGGGACTTTACGAGCAGTACTTC. Its protein is CASSLVGGLYEQYF.

This clone was counted once. V usage is TRBV4-1 and J usage is TRBJ2-5; TRBD2 agrees at 8 bases. The V segment lost 1 base and the J segment 5 bases; nucleotides outside the gene matches: 18. This CDR3 has 19 residues. Looked up from germline, CDR1 is MGHRA and CDR2 is YSYEKL. The CDR3, as DNA: TGCGCCAGCAGCCAAGCAACCCCTCGGGGGGGGGCGCTTCTTGAGACCCAGTACTTC. Translation: CASSQATPRGGALLETQYF.

This clone was recorded only once. The chain carries TRBV6-1 and TRBJ1-5; 9 positions agree with TRBD1. Germline V gene data show CDR1 as MNHNS and CDR2 as SASEGT. The CDR3 length is 15 residues. V lost 7 bases and J lost 4; bases outside the gene matches: 8. CDR3 sequence (DNA): TGTGCCAGCATCCCACAGGGGGCGGTTAATCAGCCCCAGCATTTT. It is translated as CASIPQGAVNQPQHF.